The 8 T cell receptor beta chains in this list originate from one sample, sequenced in a study of blood T cells in healthy people across ages. Next came a second PCR, run for about 6 to 12 cycles, which used a sample-barcoded 5' primer along with a J-beta primer mix. TCRdb processed the 5' RACE reads anew with MiXCR; each CDR3 protein has one entry. The sample holds 600,000 to 900,000 distinct CDR3 sequences; around a quarter are singletons and the top ten take 3%. In addition, the sample was reused for a study of T cells of mothers and their children.

What was sequenced was blood. The receptors derive from a boy younger than 18 in good health.

This clonotype was detected a few times. The rearrangement joins TRBV9 to TRBJ2-1, with 7 bases identical to TRBD2. This CDR3 is built from 16 residues. Per germline, CDR1 SGDLS and CDR2 YYNGEE. Unmatched junction bases numbered 13, after V lost 4 bases and J lost 6 bases. DNA of the CDR3: TGTGCCAGCAGCCGCAGGTGGCTAGCGGAAAGCAATGAGCAGTTCTTC. Protein sequence: CASSRRWLAESNEQFF.

This clonotype showed up just a few times. At one end, the junction sequence differs from germline, possibly due to a read error. This chain uses TRBV6-2 or TRBV6-3 with TRBJ2-7; TRBD1 matches at 7 bases. CDR1 and CDR2 (germline): MNHEY, SVGEGT. The CDR3 is 14 residues long. DNA for the CDR3: TGTGCCAGCAGTTCTGGACAGGCACTCTACCAGCAGTACTTC. It specifies CASSSGQALYQQYF.

The genes are TRBV25-1 and TRBJ1-2, with a tentative D call TRBD1 (6 bases). The CDR3 has 16 residues. V lost 3 bases and J lost 0, with 14 bases in between. Germline CDR1 and CDR2: MGHDK and SYGVNS. CDR3 in amino acids: CASSDPNTGTNYGYTF. CDR3 DNA sequence: TGTGCCAGCAGTGATCCCAATACAGGGACTAACTATGGCTACACCTTC.

The rearrangement uses TRBV30 and TRBJ2-7, with D perhaps matching TRBD1 or TRBD2 (5 bases each). Trimming took off 5 bases at V and 1 base at J, with 18 bases between the two ends. This CDR3 is 15 amino acids long. The V gene's germline CDR1 is GTSNPN and CDR2 SVGIG (reference sequence). The CDR3 DNA follows: TGTGCCTGGTCAGGATCCCCCAGGGAGTCCTACGAGCAGTACTTC. Amino acid sequence: CAWSGSPRESYEQYF.

This clonotype has just a few counts. V and J are TRBV5-1 and TRBJ2-7, with D hard to call. Per the germline V gene, CDR1 is SGHRS and CDR2 is YFSETQ. V gave up 1 base and J gave up 0 bases, with 8 bases separating them. The CDR3 is made up of 14 amino acids. CDR3 in DNA: TGCGCCAGCAGCTTGCTGTGGAGCTCCTACGAGCAGTACTTC. Translation: CASSLLWSSYEQYF.

J is TRBJ2-5 and V is TRBV9; 8 bases match TRBD1. Gene TRBJ2-1 matches the end of the DNA better, so the J call may be wrong. The CDR3 extends over 15 amino acids. Per germline, CDR1 SGDLS and CDR2 YYNGEE. This chain's CDR3 is CASSVAGQGFHEQFF. As DNA, the CDR3 is TGTGCCAGCAGCGTAGCTGGACAGGGATTTCATGAGCAGTTCTTC.

This clonotype was observed a handful of times. This chain connects TRBV4-1 to TRBJ2-5, with 10 bases matching TRBD1. The DNA end is a closer match to TRBJ2-7, so the J assignment may be wrong. The CDR3 runs 14 residues. The V gene's germline CDR1 is MGHRA and CDR2 YSYEKL. In DNA form, the CDR3 reads TGCGCCAGCAGCGTGGGGACAGGGGACTACGAGCAGTACTTC. The encoded protein is CASSVGTGDYEQYF.

This chain links TRBV2 with TRBJ1-1; weak D call: TRBD1 (6 bases). This CDR3 is built from 14 residues. Germline lookup yields CDR1 SNHLY and CDR2 FYNNEI. The V end lost 4 bases, the J end lost 1 base, and 10 bases lay between the germline ends. The CDR3 region has the DNA TGTGCCAGCAGTGCACAGGGACGGAACACTGAAGCTTTCTTT. It specifies CASSAQGRNTEAFF.